The 14 T cell receptor beta chains listed next were all sequenced from one sample in a study of OX40 agonist ivuxolimab in advanced cancers. Sequencing used immunoSEQ multiplex PCR; TCRdb keeps in-frame clones, though not all of them. The data show about 25,000 clones, around three quarters seen once. Sequenced here: CD4+ or CD8+ T cells sorted from blood, sampled in a trial of the OX40 agonist ivuxolimab. The origin of the receptors is an adult with an advanced solid tumor such as melanoma, head and neck, liver or kidney cancer.

The chain employs TRBV12-5 and TRBJ1-2; tentative D call: TRBD1 (5 bases). The ends were cut back, 1 base at V and 3 bases at J, with 15 bases in the middle. Germline CDR1 reads LGHNT; CDR2 reads FRNRAP. CDR3 length: 16 residues. This chain's CDR3 is CASGLDTDSYHYGYTF. CDR3 coding DNA: TGTGCTAGTGGTTTGGATACCGACAGCTACCACTATGGCTACACCTTC.

The V gene is TRBV7-3, the J gene TRBJ1-2; D unresolved. The CDR3 spans 14 residues. Germline V gene sequence: CDR1 SGHTA, CDR2 FQGTGA. Trimming removed 7 bases at V and 3 bases at J, with 15 bases between. The CDR3 region is CASTTSGFDYGYTF. Here the CDR3 DNA reads TGTGCCAGCACCACTTCTGGCTTTGACTATGGCTACACCTTC.

The V gene is TRBV6-5, the J gene TRBJ1-2; a possible D gene is TRBD1 (6 bases). CDR1 MNHEY and CDR2 SVGAGI come from the germline V gene. This CDR3 comprises 15 residues. V was pared by 2 bases and J by 2 bases, with 12 bases between. CDR3 region: CASSYSGTPNYGYTF. CDR3 DNA: TGTGCCAGCAGTTACAGTGGGACACCGAACTATGGCTACACCTTC.

The chain recombines TRBV5-1 with TRBJ2-1; D gene uncertain. There are 12 residues in the CDR3. Trimming took off 1 base at V and 7 bases at J, with 6 bases between the two ends. The germline V gene has CDR1 SGHRS and CDR2 YFSETQ. The CDR3 DNA reads as TGCGCCAGCAGCTTGAACACGAATGAGCAGTTCTTC. As protein: CASSLNTNEQFF.

The chain combines TRBV2 with TRBJ1-2; D is unclear. The V end lost 6 bases, the J end lost 7 bases, and 9 bases lay between the germline ends. This CDR3 has 11 residues. Germline lookup yields CDR1 SNHLY and CDR2 FYNNEI. In DNA form, the CDR3 reads TGTGCCAGCAGACTCACAGTTGGCTACACCTTC. Translating it yields CASRLTVGYTF.

CDR3 in amino acids: CASSPEADTQYF. CDR3 in DNA: TGCGCCAGCAGTCCGGAGGCAGATACGCAGTATTTT. This sequence joins TRBV5-1 and TRBJ2-3, with D tentatively TRBD2 (5 bases). CDR1 and CDR2 (germline): SGHRS, YFSETQ. V gave up 5 bases and J gave up 4 bases, with 8 bases separating them. CDR3 length: 12 residues.

This sequence joins TRBV30 and TRBJ1-2; D not resolved. Germline CDR1 reads GTSNPN; CDR2 reads SVGIG (reference sequence). This CDR3 contains 13 residues. The V end was cut by 0 bases, the J end by 4 bases, with 9 bases between. This chain's CDR3 is CAWSVIGIYGYTF. CDR3 bases: TGTGCCTGGAGTGTAATTGGGATCTATGGCTACACCTTC.

This clone was detected only a few times. The V gene is TRBV14, the J gene TRBJ1-1; weak D call: TRBD1 (5 bases). Between the trimmed V and J ends, which lost 1 base and 12 bases, there was a span of 15 bases. Germline V lookup: CDR1 SGHDN, CDR2 FVKESK. CDR3 length equals 13 residues. For the CDR3, the DNA is TGTGCCAGCAGCCAAGTCGGACCCAGGGCGACTTTCTTT. Amino acids: CASSQVGPRATFF.

The rearrangement links TRBV5-1 to TRBJ1-4, with TRBD1 matching 8 bases. Trimming took 4 bases from V and 5 from J; bases not matched to a gene: 10. The CDR3 is 16 amino acids. Germline V gene data show CDR1 as SGHRS and CDR2 as YFSETQ. The CDR3 loop is CASSDLFGTGNEKLFF. For the CDR3, the DNA is TGCGCCAGCAGCGACCTTTTCGGGACAGGCAATGAAAAACTGTTTTTT.

The rearrangement uses TRBV29-1 and TRBJ2-5; 11 bases are a match to TRBD2. V trimming: 3 bases; J trimming: 1 base; junction bases outside the gene matches: 1. Germline assignment: CDR1 SQVTM and CDR2 ANQGSEA. The length of the CDR3 is 14 residues. Here the CDR3 reads CSVELAGGQETQYF. DNA for the CDR3: TGCAGCGTTGAGCTAGCGGGGGGCCAAGAGACCCAGTACTTC. Variable domain in full (rest from reference TRBV29-1 and TRBJ2-5): SAVISQKPSRDICQRGTSLTIQCQVDSQVTMMFWYRQQPGQSLTLIATANQGSEATYESGFVIDKFPISRPNLTFSTLTVSNMSPEDSSIYLCSVELAGGQETQYFGPGTRLLVL.

This clone was counted between two and nine times. The V call is TRBV5-1, the J call TRBJ2-7; D unresolved. Germline values: CDR1 SGHRS, CDR2 YFSETQ. Trimming left V 5 bases short and J 4 bases short, with 7 bases between. The CDR3 consists of 11 residues. The CDR3 reads CASRQEYEQYF. The CDR3 DNA reads TGCGCCAGCAGACAAGAATACGAGCAGTACTTC.

The V call is TRBV5-5, the J call TRBJ1-4; D possibly corresponds to TRBD1 (5 bases). Germline lookup yields CDR1 SGHKS and CDR2 YYEKEE (reference sequence). V was trimmed by 4 bases and J by 12 bases, leaving 22 bases between them. The length of the CDR3 is 15 residues. CDR3 loop: CASSISGTAAVQLFF. In DNA form, the CDR3 reads TGTGCCAGCAGCATTTCCGGGACGGCCGCCGTACAACTGTTTTTT.

This sequence joins TRBV10-1 and TRBJ2-2, with unresolved D. The CDR3 consists of 13 residues. Between the trimmed V and J ends, which lost 5 bases and 10 bases, there was a span of 14 bases. Looked up from germline, CDR1 is WNHNN and CDR2 is SYGVQD (reference sequence). CDR3 protein: CASSRTSLEELFF. The CDR3 nucleotides read TGCGCCAGCAGTCGCACTTCTCTGGAGGAGCTGTTTTTT.

The chain joins TRBV21-1 to TRBJ2-7; the D call in the table, TRBD1, was not verified against the DNA. TRBV21-1 is an annotated pseudogene. This CDR3 has 17 amino acids. CDR3 DNA: TGTGCCAGCAGTCCACAAACCGGGACAGATTATTCCTACGAGCAGTACTTC. It specifies CASSPQTGTDYSYEQYF.